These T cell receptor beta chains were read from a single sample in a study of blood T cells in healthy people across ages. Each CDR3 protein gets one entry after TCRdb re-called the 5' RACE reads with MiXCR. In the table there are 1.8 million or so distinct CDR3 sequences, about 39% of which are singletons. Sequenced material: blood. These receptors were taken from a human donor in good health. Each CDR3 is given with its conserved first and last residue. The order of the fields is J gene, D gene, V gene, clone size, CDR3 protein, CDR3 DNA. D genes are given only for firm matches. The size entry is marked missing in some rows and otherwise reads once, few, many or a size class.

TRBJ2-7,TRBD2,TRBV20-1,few,CSASTSGAYEQYF,TGCAGTGCTTCTACTAGCGGGGCCTACGAGCAGTACTTC
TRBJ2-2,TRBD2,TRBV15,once,CATSRDSTSGFLTGELFF,TGTGCCACCAGCAGAGATAGTACTAGCGGGTTTTTAACCGGGGAGCTGTTTTTT
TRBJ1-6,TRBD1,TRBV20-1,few,CSAWGQRDSPLHF,TGCAGTGCTTGGGGACAGAGGGATTCACCCCTCCACTTT
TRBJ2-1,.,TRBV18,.,CASSRFGTDSNKQFF,TGTGCCAGCTCACGATTCGGGACCGACTCCAATAAGCAGTTCTTC
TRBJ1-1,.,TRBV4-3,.,CASSQELGRENLMNTEAFF,TGCGCCAGCAGCCAAGAACTGGGGCGTGAGAATCTCATGAACACTGAAGCTTTCTTT
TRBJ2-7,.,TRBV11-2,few,CASSLTGHSSYNEQYF,TGTGCCAGCAGTCTTACGGGACATAGCTCCTACAATGAGCAGTACTTC
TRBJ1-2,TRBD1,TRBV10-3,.,CAISDPGTVASGYTF,TGTGCCATCAGTGACCCCGGGACAGTGGCTTCTGGCTACACCTTC
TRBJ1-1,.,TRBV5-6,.,CASSPHSGTKAPTEAFF,TGTGCCAGCAGCCCGCATTCCGGGACAAAGGCCCCCACTGAAGCTTTCTTT
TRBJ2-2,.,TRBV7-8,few,CASSLINRGELFF,TGTGCCAGCAGCCTAATAAACCGCGGGGAGCTGTTTTTT
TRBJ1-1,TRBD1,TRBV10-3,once,CAISDNRGEAFF,TGTGCCATCAGTGATAACAGGGGTGAAGCTTTCTTT
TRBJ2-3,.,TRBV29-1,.,CSVVGQGWDTQYF,TGCAGCGTTGTTGGGCAGGGTTGGGATACGCAGTATTTT
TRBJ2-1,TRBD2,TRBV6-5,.,CASSGGGANNEQFF,TGTGCCAGCAGCGGCGGGGGGGCAAACAATGAGCAGTTCTTC
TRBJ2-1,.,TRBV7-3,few,CASSSFPGPYNEQFF,TGTGCCAGCAGCTCCTTCCCGGGACCATACAATGAGCAGTTCTTC
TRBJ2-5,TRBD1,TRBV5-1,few,CASSRDSPLQETQYF,TGCGCCAGCAGCCGGGACAGTCCACTACAAGAGACCCAGTACTTC
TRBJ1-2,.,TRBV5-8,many,CASSLQVLYGYTF,TGTGCCAGCAGCCTCCAGGTTCTCTATGGCTACACCTTC
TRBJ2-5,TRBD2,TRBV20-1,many,CSARAGLPLETQYF,TGCAGTGCTAGAGCGGGACTACCTCTGGAGACCCAGTACTTC
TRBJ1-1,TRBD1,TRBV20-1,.,CSARDRGLQAFF,TGCAGTGCTAGGGACAGGGGCCTTCAAGCTTTCTTT
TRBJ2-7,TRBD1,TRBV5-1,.,CASSLGTGGHEQYF,TGCGCCAGCAGCTTGGGAACAGGGGGCCACGAGCAGTACTTC
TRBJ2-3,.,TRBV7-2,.,CASSPTGSGATQYF,TGTGCCAGCAGCCCTACGGGGTCCGGGGCAACGCAGTATTTT
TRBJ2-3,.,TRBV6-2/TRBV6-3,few,CASTARGPDTRYF,TGTGCCAGCACCGCCCGCGGACCAGATACGCGGTATTTT
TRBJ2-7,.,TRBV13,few,CASSARSVGYEQYF,TGTGCCAGCAGCGCCCGATCCGTAGGATACGAGCAGTACTTC
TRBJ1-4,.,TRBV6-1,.,CASSRGSNGKLFF,TGTGCCAGCTCTCGAGGGTCTAATGGAAAACTGTTTTTT
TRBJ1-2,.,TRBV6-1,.,CASSEARQAVYGYTF,TGTGCCAGCAGTGAAGCTCGACAGGCCGTCTATGGCTACACCTTC
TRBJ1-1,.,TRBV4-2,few,CASSQDKGTEAFF,TGTGCCAGCAGCCAAGATAAGGGAACTGAAGCTTTCTTT
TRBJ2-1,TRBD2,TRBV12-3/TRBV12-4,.,CASTAGGPFDEQFF,TGTGCCAGCACAGCGGGGGGGCCCTTCGATGAGCAGTTCTTC
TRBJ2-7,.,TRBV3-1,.,CASSQDSRVLLNEQYF,TGTGCCAGCAGCCAAGATAGCAGGGTCCTCCTTAACGAGCAGTACTTC
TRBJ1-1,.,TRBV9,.,CASSVVPSREAFF,TGTGCCAGCAGCGTAGTTCCTTCGAGGGAAGCTTTCTTT
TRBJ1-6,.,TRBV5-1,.,CASSTEKGQFGTFHF,TGCGCCAGCAGCACCGAAAAGGGACAATTCGGCACCTTCCACTTT
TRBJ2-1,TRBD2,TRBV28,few,CASSPLDGGANEQFF,TGTGCCAGCAGTCCCCTGGACGGGGGGGCAAATGAGCAGTTCTTC
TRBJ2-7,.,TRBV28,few,CASSPRQRTYEQYF,TGTGCCAGCAGTCCCAGACAGAGGACCTACGAGCAGTACTTC
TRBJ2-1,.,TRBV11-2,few,CAVSGTSYNEQFF,TGTGCCGTCTCCGGGACGTCTTACAATGAGCAGTTCTTC
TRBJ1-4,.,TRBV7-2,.,CASSPRVGEEKLFF,TGTGCCAGCAGCCCTAGGGTGGGGGAGGAAAAACTGTTTTTT
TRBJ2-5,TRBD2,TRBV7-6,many,CASSPNSGGEETQYF,TGTGCCAGCAGCCCGAATAGCGGGGGAGAAGAGACCCAGTACTTC
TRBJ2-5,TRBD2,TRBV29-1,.,CSAPPLAGIQETQYF,TGCAGCGCCCCCCCACTAGCGGGGATTCAAGAGACCCAGTACTTC
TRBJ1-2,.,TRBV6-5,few,CASTNQGGAGYGYTF,TGTGCCAGCACCAACCAGGGAGGTGCAGGCTATGGCTACACCTTC
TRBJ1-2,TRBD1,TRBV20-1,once,CSASSPGTASYGYTF,TGCAGTGCTAGTAGCCCCGGGACAGCCTCCTATGGCTACACCTTC
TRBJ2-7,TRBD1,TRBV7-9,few,CASSPRDRGRTYEQYF,TGTGCCAGCAGCCCCCGGGACAGGGGCCGAACCTACGAGCAGTACTTC
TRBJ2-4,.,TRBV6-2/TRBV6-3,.,CASSPGWGADIQYF,TGTGCCAGCAGTCCCGGTTGGGGGGCGGACATTCAGTACTTC
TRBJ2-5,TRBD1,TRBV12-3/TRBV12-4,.,CASSPNSGTGEETQYF,TGTGCCAGCAGTCCCAACTCCGGGACAGGAGAAGAGACCCAGTACTTC
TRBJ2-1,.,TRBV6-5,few,CASRLGGPYNEQFF,TGTGCCAGCAGATTAGGGGGACCCTACAATGAGCAGTTCTTC
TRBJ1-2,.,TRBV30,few,CAWRTFYGYTF,TGTGCCTGGAGGACATTCTATGGCTACACCTTC
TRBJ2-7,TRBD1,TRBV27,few,CARDRAPYEQYF,TGTGCCAGGGACAGGGCCCCCTACGAGCAGTACTTC
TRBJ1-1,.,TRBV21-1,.,CASTPDRQNTEAFF,TGTGCCAGCACTCCGGACCGGCAGAACACTGAAGCTTTCTTT